The clone carrying this T cell receptor (beta chain) was observed a few times. Antigen: not known. Germline V lookup: CDR1 SGHTA, CDR2 FQGNSA. With 1 base removed from V and 4 bases from J, the gap between germline ends came to 11 bases. The CDR3 contains 14 residues. The data were taken from a study of cytomegalovirus exposure and HLA in healthy donors. Study-wide results and caveats: A previous analysis found most TCR beta V segments productive roughly 87% or roughly 30% of the time. The Asian-associated ancestry cluster reportedly had fewer N-insertions than the roughly 700-donor mean in a later analysis. It was only CMV serostatus that was available as immune exposure information.

60 Vbeta and 13 Jbeta primers were used in PCR. Assay: immunoSEQ multiplex PCR; the TCRdb copy retains only in-frame clones and omits some. The sample has 150,000 to 200,000 clones, more than 75% seen once. This sequence was found in a middle-aged woman in good health and CMV-seronegative. The specimen sequenced was PBMCs. The rearrangement uses TRBV7-2 and TRBJ2-7; a weak D match, TRBD1 (6 bases). The CDR3 DNA sequence: TGTGCCAGCAGCTTAGACAACAGGGAATACGAGCAGTACTTC. Translated: CASSLDNREYEQYF.